The present TCR beta chain was sequenced within a study of control samples from healthy donors and cancer patients. Sequenced by immunoSEQ multiplex PCR; TCRdb stores in-frame clones only, minus some. Altogether tens of thousands of clones are present, roughly 84% being singletons, with the ten largest covering approximately 38%. Germline V gives CDR1 LNHNV, CDR2 YYDKDF (reference sequence). The V end lost 0 bases, the J end lost 8 bases, and 10 bases lay between the germline ends. The length of the CDR3 is 14 residues. The specimen was PBMCs. The TCR was taken from a man between 65 and 85 years old with lung cancer. The V call is TRBV15, the J call TRBJ1-4; no reliable D call. Here the CDR3 reads CATSRDPSEEKLFF. CDR3 nucleotide sequence: TGTGCCACCAGCAGAGATCCGAGTGAAGAAAAACTGTTTTTT.